This entry features one TCR beta chain sequence. Each CDR3 protein is one row after TCRdb ran MiXCR on the PCR reads. The sample records approximately 550,000 distinct CDR3 sequences, roughly 26% being singletons. These data belong to a study of molecular identifiers for immune sequencing clone quantification. The J segment lost 3 bases and the V segment lost 3 bases, leaving 0 bases of the junction unmatched. Germline V gene data show CDR1 as LNHDA and CDR2 as SQIVND (reference sequence). This CDR3 region has 14 residues. The sequencing sample was made of naive CD8+ T cells from blood, with Jurkat cell RNA spiked in. Subset denoted: FACS-sorted CD8+CD4-CCR7+CD45RA+ naive T cells. This TCR was recovered from a human donor in good health. Some libraries in this study had Jurkat cell RNA spiked in. The rearrangement joins TRBV19 to TRBJ2-7; 12 bases align to TRBD2. The DNA for the CDR3 is TGTGCCAGTAGTATGACTAGCGGGGGCTACGAGCAGTACTTC. This gives the protein CASSMTSGGYEQYF.